One sample yielded the 27 T cell receptor beta chains listed below, sequenced in a study of early T cells in non-severe SARS-CoV-2 infection. Each CDR3 protein is one row after TCRdb ran MiXCR on the 5' RACE reads. The sample has about 64,000 distinct CDR3 sequences, around 18% seen once. The material sequenced was whole blood, taken at baseline. These receptor sequences come from an adult who was a healthcare worker with PCR-confirmed SARS-CoV-2 infection or an uninfected control (not recorded which).

This clonotype was counted between two and nine times. V is TRBV12-3 or TRBV12-4 and J is TRBJ2-7; D is possibly TRBD2 (6 bases). The CDR3 covers 13 residues. V shed 7 bases and J shed 1 base, with 11 bases lying between them. The CDR3 here is CASTPGLSYEQYF. The CDR3 coding sequence is TGTGCCAGCACCCCGGGACTGTCCTACGAGCAGTACTTC.

The J gene is TRBJ2-2, the V gene TRBV10-2, with D tentatively TRBD2 (6 bases). The length of the CDR3 is 15 residues. With 6 bases removed from V and 1 base from J, the gap between germline ends came to 12 bases. Germline-derived CDR1 and CDR2 are WSHSY and SAAADI. The CDR3 bases are TGCGCCAGCAGCTTGAGCGGGCTGAACACCGGGGAGCTGTTTTTT. Encoded protein: CASSLSGLNTGELFF.

The sample holds a few counts of this clonotype. V is TRBV5-1 and J is TRBJ1-4; D gene unclear. Germline CDR1 SGHRS, CDR2 YFSETQ. The CDR3 runs 14 residues. With 0 bases removed from V and 2 bases from J, the gap between germline ends came to 5 bases. The CDR3 region has the DNA TGCGCCAGCAGCTTGGACTCCACTAATGAAAAACTGTTTTTT. Its protein is CASSLDSTNEKLFF.

The chain uses TRBV24-1 and TRBJ2-1; D perhaps matches TRBD1 (5 bases). Deletions cut 1 base from V and 6 bases from J, with 12 bases between. This CDR3 is 15 amino acids long. Germline V gene lookup returns CDR1 KGHDR and CDR2 SFDVKD. In nucleotides, the CDR3 is TGTGCCACCAGTGATTTCAGGGTAAGCGCCAATGAGCAGTTCTTC. Encoded protein: CATSDFRVSANEQFF.

This clonotype was seen a handful of times. This chain uses TRBV7-9 with TRBJ1-2; possible D gene TRBD1, 6 bases. Trimming took 4 bases from V and 0 from J, leaving 18 bases between them. The length of the CDR3 is 17 residues. Germline V CDR1 and CDR2: SEHNR, FQNEAQ (reference sequence). Here the CDR3 DNA reads TGTGCCAGCAGCTACCCGCCCCCGGACAGTTCTAACTATGGCTACACCTTC. This encodes CASSYPPPDSSNYGYTF. Supplemented by reference TRBV7-9 and TRBJ1-2, the full variable domain reads DTGVSQNPRHKITKRGQNVTFRCDPISEHNRLYWYRQTLGQGPEFLTYFQNEAQLEKSRLLSDRFSAERPKGSFSTLEIQRTEQGDSAMYLCASSYPPPDSSNYGYTFGSGTRLTVV.

The V call is TRBV6-2 or TRBV6-3, the J call TRBJ2-7; D is undetermined. The CDR3 is made up of 14 amino acids. Per germline, CDR1 MNHEY and CDR2 SVGEGT. V was shortened by 7 bases and J by 0 bases, with 13 bases between the two germline ends. CDR3 sequence (DNA): TGTGCCAGCACCGCCGGCGTGCCCTCCTACGAGCAGTACTTC. It encodes CASTAGVPSYEQYF.

This clonotype was seen a few times. CDR3 bases: TGCGCCAGCAGCTTTGAAGGACAGGGGAATGGCTACACCTTC. The encoded protein is CASSFEGQGNGYTF. V usage is TRBV5-1 and J usage is TRBJ1-2, with TRBD1 matching 9 bases. This CDR3 has 14 amino acids. V lost 2 bases, J lost 6 bases, and 5 bases stayed unmatched. The germline V gene encodes CDR1 SGHRS and CDR2 YFSETQ.

This rearrangement joins TRBV12-3 or TRBV12-4 to TRBJ2-3; tentatively, D is TRBD2 (6 bases). V lost 5 bases, J lost 0 bases, and 12 bases lay in between. The CDR3 is made up of 15 amino acids. For the CDR3, the DNA is TGTGCCAGCAGTGCGCGGGGCGGTAGCACAGATACGCAGTATTTT. Translating it yields CASSARGGSTDTQYF.

The gene calls are TRBV28 and TRBJ1-5, with 7 positions matching TRBD1. CDR1 is MDHEN and CDR2 is SYDVKM in the germline V gene. V lost 6 bases and J lost 7; bases outside the gene matches: 15. The length of the CDR3 is 16 residues. CDR3 nucleotides: TGTGCCAGCAGCCCCCATTCGGGACAGACAGGCCAGCCCCAGCATTTT. Residues: CASSPHSGQTGQPQHF.

This clonotype has just a few counts. CDR3 DNA: TGTGCCTGGGGACAGGCAGCCTACGAGCAGTACTTC. Encoded protein: CAWGQAAYEQYF. The chain carries TRBV30 and TRBJ2-7, with 7 bases aligning to TRBD1. The trim removed 5 bases at V and 2 bases at J, leaving 3 bases unmatched. CDR3 size: 12 residues. Germline loops: CDR1 GTSNPN, CDR2 SVGIG (reference sequence).

V is TRBV5-6 and J is TRBJ2-7; D may be TRBD1 (6 bases). Germline V lookup: CDR1 SGHDT, CDR2 YYEEEE. V was trimmed by 1 base and J by 4 bases, leaving 12 bases between them. The CDR3 length is 14 residues. The CDR3 DNA reads as TGTGCCAGCAGCTTGTGGCCAGGGGCATACGAGCAGTACTTC. Translated, it gives CASSLWPGAYEQYF.

The V call is TRBV29-1, the J call TRBJ1-1; unclear D gene. With 4 bases removed from V and 7 bases from J, the gap between germline ends came to 10 bases. The CDR3 contains 11 residues. CDR1 SQVTM and CDR2 ANQGSEA come from the germline V gene. This CDR3 is CSVVSAIEAFF. CDR3 nucleotide sequence: TGCAGCGTTGTCAGTGCAATTGAAGCTTTCTTT.

The chain carries TRBV3-1 and TRBJ2-7; D gene uncertain. CDR3 length: 16 residues. V lost 0 bases, J lost 0 bases, and 12 bases lay in between. Germline assignment: CDR1 LGHDT and CDR2 YNNKEL (reference sequence). Here the CDR3 reads CASSQDQALSSYEQYF. DNA of the CDR3: TGTGCCAGCAGCCAAGATCAAGCGCTCAGCTCCTACGAGCAGTACTTC.

This clonotype was seen more than once but under ten times. The chain is built from TRBV3-1 and TRBJ1-2; 7 bases map to TRBD1. The CDR3 covers 15 residues. The V gene's germline CDR1 is LGHDT and CDR2 YNNKEL (reference sequence). V lost 7 bases and J lost 2; bases outside the gene matches: 10. CDR3 amino acids: CASTLRQGTNYGYTF. Written as DNA, the CDR3 is TGTGCCAGCACCCTACGACAGGGAACCAACTATGGCTACACCTTC.

This clonotype was counted ten times or more. The chain employs TRBV3-1 and TRBJ1-1, with 7 bases matching TRBD1. J was trimmed by 1 base and V by 5 bases; bases with no gene match: 4. From germline, CDR1 is LGHDT and CDR2 YNNKEL (reference sequence). CDR3 length: 14 residues. DNA of the CDR3: TGTGCCAGCAGCTCACGGACAGGGAACACTGAAGCTTTCTTT. It codes for CASSSRTGNTEAFF.

Here the CDR3 DNA reads TGTGCCAGCAGCTTATTGAATAGTCCCAAGGGGTCTGGGGCCAACGTCCTGACTTTC. Translation gives CASSLLNSPKGSGANVLTF. The J gene is TRBJ2-6, the V gene TRBV11-2, with D perhaps TRBD1 (5 bases). Germline CDR1 SGHAT, CDR2 FQNNGV. V lost 2 bases to trimming and J lost 1 base, with 18 bases between them. The CDR3 covers 19 residues.

The sample holds a few counts of this clonotype. This sequence joins TRBV4-1 and TRBJ1-5; D is possibly TRBD1 (5 bases). Germline CDR1 and CDR2: MGHRA and YSYEKL. The V and J ends lost 3 bases and 2 bases respectively, with 11 bases between them. This CDR3 comprises 15 residues. CDR3 sequence reads: CASSQTTQGNQPQHF. CDR3 bases: TGCGCCAGCAGCCAGACGACACAGGGCAATCAGCCCCAGCATTTT.

Only a few counts were recorded for this clonotype. The chain joins TRBV19 to TRBJ2-3; D remains unclear. Trimming removed 3 bases from V and 14 bases from J, with 21 bases in between. CDR3 length: 14 residues. Germline-derived CDR1 and CDR2 are LNHDA and SQIVND (reference sequence). The CDR3 loop reads CASSISNNPRPPYF. The CDR3 region has the DNA TGTGCCAGTAGTATTTCCAACAACCCCCGTCCCCCGTATTTT. Based on the CDR3 plus reference TRBV19 and TRBJ2-3, the full variable domain is DGGITQSPKYLFRKEGQNVTLSCEQNLNHDAMYWYRQDPGQGLRLIYYSQIVNDFQKGDIAEGYSVSREKKESFPLTVTSAQKNPTAFYLCASSISNNPRPPYFGPGTRLTVL.

This clonotype was seen more than once but under ten times. The V and J genes are TRBV7-2 and TRBJ2-7; TRBD1 aligns across 8 bases. CDR3 length equals 14 residues. The J segment lost 3 bases and the V segment lost 5 bases, leaving 6 bases of the junction unmatched. The germline V gene has CDR1 SGHTA and CDR2 FQGNSA. This CDR3 reads CASSPGTGLYEQYF. As DNA, the CDR3 is TGTGCCAGCAGCCCCGGGACAGGTCTCTACGAGCAGTACTTC.

The chain carries TRBV18 and TRBJ2-4; 7 bases line up with TRBD2. CDR1 KGHSH and CDR2 LQKENI come from the germline V gene. The V gene end was trimmed by 3 bases and the J gene end by 2 bases; junction bases not matched to a gene: 1. This CDR3 spans 14 amino acids. The DNA for the CDR3 is TGTGCCAGCTCACCGACTAGCACCAAAAACATTCAGTACTTC. Translating it yields CASSPTSTKNIQYF.

On this clonotype itself: Mismatch with germline at one junction end may stem from a read error. The chain carries TRBV14 and TRBJ2-1; 8 bases align to TRBD1. The CDR3 spans 14 residues. The V gene's germline CDR1 is SGHDN and CDR2 FVKESK. The CDR3 sequence: CASRDGQGKWEQFF. CDR3 sequence (DNA): TGTGCCAGCAGAGATGGACAGGGAAAGTGGGAGCAGTTCTTT.

This clonotype showed up many times. The chain uses TRBV25-1 and TRBJ1-5; D unresolved. This CDR3 is 17 amino acids long. Germline CDR1 is MGHDK and CDR2 is SYGVNS. V was trimmed by 1 base and J by 5 bases, leaving 18 bases between them. CDR3 residues: CASSESRGGLRDQPQHF. The CDR3 DNA reads as TGTGCCAGCAGTGAATCGAGAGGCGGCCTGCGCGATCAGCCCCAGCATTTT.

There are a few counts of this clonotype. The chain employs TRBV11-2 and TRBJ2-4; D possibly uses TRBD1 or TRBD2 (5 bases each). This CDR3 has 16 residues. In germline, CDR1 is SGHAT, CDR2 FQNNGV. The V end was cut by 5 bases, the J end by 0 bases, with 14 bases between. The CDR3 DNA reads TGTGCCAGCAGCCCCCGGGACGGACTAGCCAAAAACATTCAGTACTTC. Its protein product is CASSPRDGLAKNIQYF.

Remarks on this clonotype: Because the CDR3 is missing its conserved closing phenylalanine or tryptophan, this is likely a read error. The chain recombines TRBV7-9 with TRBJ1-4; maybe TRBD1 (6 bases). Germline CDR1 SEHNR, CDR2 FQNEAQ (reference sequence). This CDR3 is built from 13 residues. Trimming removed 8 bases at V and 8 bases at J, with 15 bases between. The DNA of the CDR3 is TGTGCCAGCGGCAGGGGATTAGGCGAAAAACTGTTTTAT. Residues: CASGRGLGEKLFY.

The chain couples TRBV20-1 to TRBJ2-1; 10 nucleotides align to TRBD1. CDR3 length: 14 residues. J was trimmed by 9 bases and V by 5 bases; bases with no gene match: 10. Germline V gene sequence: CDR1 DFQATT, CDR2 SNEGSKA (reference sequence). As DNA, the CDR3 is TGCAGTGCTGGAAAGGGACAGGGGTTAGGTGAGCAGTTCTTC. Its protein is CSAGKGQGLGEQFF.

The chain recombines TRBV6-2 or TRBV6-3 with TRBJ2-3; D unclear. Trimming shortened V by 6 bases and J by 2 bases, and 6 bases separated the two germline ends. The CDR3 is 12 residues long. Per germline, CDR1 MNHEY and CDR2 SVGEGT. The CDR3 DNA reads as TGTGCCAGCAGATGGAACACAGATACGCAGTATTTT. Translated: CASRWNTDTQYF.

This clonotype was seen a few times. This sequence joins TRBV3-1 and TRBJ2-1; TRBD2 matches 8 bases. The V segment lost 0 bases and the J segment 3 bases; nucleotides outside the gene matches: 7. The CDR3 has 17 residues. Per germline, CDR1 LGHDT and CDR2 YNNKEL (reference sequence). The CDR3 loop is CASSQEVQRGYYNEQFF. DNA for the CDR3: TGTGCCAGCAGCCAAGAGGTCCAGCGGGGGTACTACAATGAGCAGTTCTTC.